These T cell receptor beta chains were read from a single sample in a study of T-cell reconstitution after alpha-beta-depleted transplantation in children. TCRdb re-derived calls from the PCR reads in MiXCR, one entry per CDR3 protein. Among 6,400 or so distinct CDR3 sequences listed, 16% were seen once. The specimen comprised PBMCs, mostly from graft donor cells, sampled 60 days after TCRalphabeta/CD19-depleted stem cell transplant. All receptors come from a male patient younger than 18 who had a stem cell transplant for acute myeloid leukemia, so the T cells may come from the graft donor. Each CDR3 is given with its conserved first and last residue. The D gene is left open where the match is weak.

TRBV5-1,-,CASSTDVTGRGYTF
TRBV7-2,TRBD2,CASSSPTSGRGEQYF
TRBV28,-,CASSPQGLGYGYTF
TRBV15,-,CATSRAGAKVHEQFF
TRBV6-1,TRBD1,CASSPSGTGIYEQYF
TRBV5-1,TRBD2,CASSSGLAVPGELFF
TRBV6-5,-,CASSYSLDRDNEQFF
TRBV27,-,CASSYEGRNQPQHF
TRBV28,-,CASRQTGGNQPQHF
TRBV14,-,CASSQVLGNEQFF
TRBV11-2,-,CASSLGGGEQFF
TRBV2,-,CASSDGPSDTQYF
TRBV3-1,TRBD2,CASSQKRERGKNIQYF
TRBV12-3/TRBV12-4,-,CASSLSGSNRNTEAFF
TRBV5-1,TRBD2,CASSNLAGGLYEQYF
TRBV27,-,CASGDYPYEQYF
TRBV10-3,-,CAISPFRGTFFNSPLHF
TRBV5-5,-,CASSLIDSYYGYTF
TRBV10-3,TRBD1,CAISGEDRGSTDTQYF
TRBV29-1,-,CSVRKGVGSYEQYF
TRBV12-3/TRBV12-4,TRBD1,CASSKDRQRYGYTF
TRBV11-2,TRBD2,CASSRLAVSYEQYF
TRBV6-2/TRBV6-3,-,CASKDGELFF
TRBV12-3/TRBV12-4,-,CASSLRQGSILNTEAFF
TRBV6-2/TRBV6-3,-,CASSSLAIRPGELFF
TRBV14,TRBD1,CASSLQGAPTDTQYF
TRBV6-5,-,CASSYSGRIDTIYF
TRBV5-1,-,CASSLDVHEQYF
TRBV7-6,TRBD2,CASSIAGGRTDTQYF
TRBV20-1,-,CSASRDTSSSTDTQYF
TRBV5-1,-,CASSFDVNTEAFF
TRBV19,-,CASCRGGPSSNQPQHF
TRBV11-2,TRBD2,CASSLGTSLNIQYF
TRBV7-9,-,CASSRGGDTEAFF
TRBV7-2,-,CASSLGPYRPGYTF
TRBV12-5,-,CASGLDPGHIWTEAFF
TRBV4-2,TRBD1,CASSQDGGTGSYQETQYF
TRBV30,-,CAWTGRMVHEQFF
TRBV4-2,-,CASSPQQGGFGNTIYF
TRBV30,-,CAWSPTGDTEAFF
TRBV5-4,-,CASSLARTDTQYF
TRBV18,TRBD2,CASSRTSGDYNEQFF
TRBV3-1,-,CASSQLGVSPYEQYF
TRBV4-3,TRBD2,CASSQDVATSGRATYNEQFF
TRBV7-3,-,CASSLLYTGPNTGELFF
TRBV5-1,-,CASSGTGPMETQYF
TRBV7-3,-,CASSLLQGRETFF
TRBV5-5,-,CASSLVYEQYF
TRBV6-1,-,CASSRDVGELFF
TRBV29-1,TRBD2,CSVGVLSSGRNEQFF
TRBV20-1,TRBD1,CSAIPGQGAPGANVLTF
TRBV29-1,-,CSVAPTFSYEQYF
TRBV29-1,TRBD2,CSTLAGGILGNEQFF
TRBV4-2,-,CASSNSKFGTDTQYF